Listed below are T cell receptor beta chains from one sample, sequenced in a study of blood T cell repertoires in COVID-19. This table comes from immunoSEQ multiplex PCR, and its TCRdb copy is limited to in-frame clones, with some not included. The sample consists of some 250,000 clones, around 85% of them appearing once. The sequencing sample was made of PBMCs or T cells enriched from blood (not recorded which). All receptors derive from a woman in her thirties or forties with acute COVID-19. Each CDR3 is given with its conserved first and last residue. The order of the fields is V gene, D gene, J gene, clone size, CDR3 DNA, CDR3 protein. A D gene is named only where the DNA matches it firmly. Expanded clones are given a class, and other clones once, few, many or no size at all.

V: TRBV6-5; D: NA; J: TRBJ2-7; size: NA; DNA: TGTGCCACCCTAGACGAAGGGGTCTACGAGCAGTACTTC; CDR3: CATLDEGVYEQYF
V: TRBV28; D: TRBD1; J: TRBJ1-6; size: NA; DNA: TGTGCCAGCAGTTTTGGGGACAGGGAGGATTCACCCCTCCACTTT; CDR3: CASSFGDREDSPLHF
V: TRBV19; D: TRBD2; J: TRBJ2-7; size: few; DNA: TGTGCCAGTAGTACCCAGAGGGGAGGGTCCTACGAGCAGTACTTC; CDR3: CASSTQRGGSYEQYF
V: TRBV24-1; D: NA; J: TRBJ1-5; size: NA; DNA: TGTGCCACCAGTGATGCCGGGTCCAATCAGCCCCAGCATTTT; CDR3: CATSDAGSNQPQHF
V: TRBV7-9; D: NA; J: TRBJ1-2; size: NA; DNA: TGTGCCAGCAGCGGCGGAGTCACCTATGGCTACACCTTC; CDR3: CASSGGVTYGYTF
V: TRBV2; D: TRBD1; J: TRBJ1-5; size: NA; DNA: TGTGCCAGCAGCGAAGCACTTGACAGGGGAAATCAGCCCCAGCATTTT; CDR3: CASSEALDRGNQPQHF
V: TRBV7-9; D: TRBD2; J: TRBJ2-7; size: NA; DNA: TGTGCCAGCAGCCCTCTATCCATAGCGGGAGTGTATGAGCAGTACTTC; CDR3: CASSPLSIAGVYEQYF
V: TRBV9; D: NA; J: TRBJ2-3; size: NA; DNA: TGTGCCAGCAGCACAAGGACTGGAAGCACAGATACGCAGTATTTT; CDR3: CASSTRTGSTDTQYF
V: TRBV5-1; D: NA; J: TRBJ1-6; size: NA; DNA: TGCGCCAGCAGCTCCCGGGACACAAGAAATTCACCCCTCCACTTT; CDR3: CASSSRDTRNSPLHF
V: TRBV3-1/TRBV3-2; D: TRBD2; J: TRBJ2-1; size: NA; DNA: TGTGCCAGCAGCCAGGACCTAGCGGGAGGGTCTTACAATGAGCAGTTCTTC; CDR3: CASSQDLAGGSYNEQFF
V: TRBV10-2; D: TRBD1; J: TRBJ1-4; size: NA; DNA: TGCGCCACCAGTAGGACAGGGCGGAATGAAAAACTGTTTTTT; CDR3: CATSRTGRNEKLFF
V: TRBV28; D: NA; J: TRBJ2-7; size: NA; DNA: TGTGCCAGCAGTGGGCCCCCGGGGGAGCAGTACTTC; CDR3: CASSGPPGEQYF
V: TRBV5-4; D: NA; J: TRBJ1-2; size: NA; DNA: TGTGCCAGCAGCTTGGTTAATAGAGCACTTAACTATGGCTACACCTTC; CDR3: CASSLVNRALNYGYTF
V: TRBV19; D: TRBD2; J: TRBJ2-3; size: NA; DNA: TGTGCCAGTAGTATAGGGTATCGGCGGGAGGCCCCCCATACGCAGTATTTT; CDR3: CASSIGYRREAPHTQYF
V: TRBV11-2; D: TRBD2; J: TRBJ2-3; size: NA; DNA: TGTGCCAGCAGCCCTTGGGGGGGAACTAGCACAGATACGCAGTATTTT; CDR3: CASSPWGGTSTDTQYF
V: TRBV10-3; D: TRBD2; J: TRBJ2-1; size: few; DNA: TGTGCCATCAGTGAGACTAGCGGGAGTGGCGACAATGAGCAGTTCTTC; CDR3: CAISETSGSGDNEQFF
V: TRBV7-8; D: TRBD1; J: TRBJ1-5; size: NA; DNA: TGTGCCAGCAGCCAACAGGGGGGAGGCAGCAATCAGCCCCAGCATTTT; CDR3: CASSQQGGGSNQPQHF
V: TRBV7-9; D: TRBD1; J: TRBJ2-1; size: NA; DNA: TGTGCCAGCAGCCCGATCGGGACAGGGGTGAATGAGCAGTTCTTC; CDR3: CASSPIGTGVNEQFF
V: TRBV6-5; D: NA; J: TRBJ1-4; size: NA; DNA: TGTGCCAGCAGTTACTCGATTAGGAGTGCTGAAAAACTGTTTTTT; CDR3: CASSYSIRSAEKLFF
V: TRBV11-3; D: NA; J: TRBJ2-7; size: once; DNA: TGTGCCAGCAGCACAGGGCGGGCCTCCTACGAGCAGTACTTC; CDR3: CASSTGRASYEQYF
V: TRBV6-5; D: TRBD2; J: TRBJ2-1; size: NA; DNA: TGTGCCAGCAGTTTGGAGCGGGAGAGTTCCTACAATGAGCAGTTCTTC; CDR3: CASSLERESSYNEQFF
V: TRBV4-2; D: TRBD2; J: TRBJ2-1; size: NA; DNA: TGTGCCAGCAGCTCCCAGACTAGCGGAAGCTCCTACAATGAGCAGTTCTTC; CDR3: CASSSQTSGSSYNEQFF
V: TRBV9; D: TRBD2; J: TRBJ2-3; size: once; DNA: TGTGCCAGCAGCGTAGGGGCTAGCGGGAGGACAGATACGCAGTATTTT; CDR3: CASSVGASGRTDTQYF
V: TRBV30; D: TRBD2; J: TRBJ2-7; size: NA; DNA: TGTGCCTGGAGTCGAGGACTAGCGGGCTCCTACGAGCAGTACTTC; CDR3: CAWSRGLAGSYEQYF
V: TRBV10-3; D: NA; J: TRBJ2-7; size: NA; DNA: TGTGCCATCAGCCAGACAGGCCCCTACGAGCAGTACTTC; CDR3: CAISQTGPYEQYF
V: TRBV7-2; D: NA; J: TRBJ1-2; size: NA; DNA: TGTGCCAGCAGCTTAGTAGGGGATTTCGGCTATGGCTACACCTTC; CDR3: CASSLVGDFGYGYTF
V: TRBV19; D: NA; J: TRBJ2-5; size: once; DNA: TGTGCCAGTAGTCCCACCGACTGGCTCCAAGAGACCCAGTACTTC; CDR3: CASSPTDWLQETQYF
V: TRBV5-1; D: NA; J: TRBJ1-4; size: NA; DNA: TGCGCCAGCAGCCGTAAGGCGGCTAATGAAAAACTGTTTTTT; CDR3: CASSRKAANEKLFF
V: TRBV24-1; D: TRBD2; J: TRBJ2-1; size: once; DNA: TGTGCCACCAGTGATTTGTCGGGAGGTCCCGTTGAGCAGTTCTTC; CDR3: CATSDLSGGPVEQFF
V: TRBV5-1; D: TRBD1; J: TRBJ2-7; size: NA; DNA: TGCGCCAGCAGCCTGCAGGGACAGGGCGGTCCAGAATACGAGCAGTACTTC; CDR3: CASSLQGQGGPEYEQYF
V: TRBV4-1; D: NA; J: TRBJ1-5; size: few; DNA: TGCGCCAGCAGCCAAGAAGGGGATCAGCCCCAGCATTTT; CDR3: CASSQEGDQPQHF
V: TRBV27; D: NA; J: TRBJ1-2; size: NA; DNA: TGTGCCAGCAGTTTGCCGGGGTATGGCTACACCTTC; CDR3: CASSLPGYGYTF
V: TRBV14; D: TRBD1; J: TRBJ1-2; size: NA; DNA: TGTGCCAGCAGCCCCGACCTGACAGGGGGCCATGGCTACACCTTC; CDR3: CASSPDLTGGHGYTF
V: TRBV2; D: TRBD2; J: TRBJ2-3; size: once; DNA: TGTGCCATCACACTGGCTAGCGGTACTAGCACAGATACGCAGTATTTT; CDR3: CAITLASGTSTDTQYF
V: TRBV11-3; D: TRBD2; J: TRBJ2-1; size: NA; DNA: TGTGCCAGCAGATCCCGGACTAGCGGGACTCTGGTCAATGAGCAGTTCTTC; CDR3: CASRSRTSGTLVNEQFF
V: TRBV9; D: TRBD1; J: TRBJ1-5; size: NA; DNA: TGTGCCAGCAGCCGAACAGGGGTAAGCAATCAGCCCCAGCATTTT; CDR3: CASSRTGVSNQPQHF
V: TRBV2; D: NA; J: TRBJ1-2; size: NA; DNA: TGTGCCAGCACCTCGGACAGAAACTATGGCTACACCTTC; CDR3: CASTSDRNYGYTF
V: TRBV11-1; D: TRBD2; J: TRBJ2-7; size: NA; DNA: TGTGCCAGCAGCCTCCAGGCGGGAGTATCTTCCGAGCAGTACTTC; CDR3: CASSLQAGVSSEQYF
V: TRBV7-9; D: NA; J: TRBJ2-1; size: NA; DNA: TGTGCCAGCAGGTCGCCGGGACACGAGCAGTTCTTC; CDR3: CASRSPGHEQFF
V: TRBV11-3; D: NA; J: TRBJ2-5; size: NA; DNA: TGTGCCAGCAGCTCCAGGGGTCCAGGAGAGACCCAGTACTTC; CDR3: CASSSRGPGETQYF
V: TRBV6-5; D: NA; J: TRBJ1-1; size: NA; DNA: TGTGCCAGCAGTCGCCTAGGCACTGAAGCTTTCTTT; CDR3: CASSRLGTEAFF
V: TRBV10-1; D: TRBD2; J: TRBJ2-2; size: NA; DNA: TGCGCCAGCAGTGAGACGCCTAGCGGGAACACCGGGGAGCTGTTTTTT; CDR3: CASSETPSGNTGELFF
V: TRBV11-2; D: TRBD1; J: TRBJ2-1; size: NA; DNA: TGTGCCAGCAGCTACCGGGACAGGGCTAATGAGCAGTTCTTC; CDR3: CASSYRDRANEQFF
V: TRBV9; D: NA; J: TRBJ1-2; size: NA; DNA: TGTGCCAGCAGCGTAGGGCAGGAAGCTAACTATGGCTACACCTTC; CDR3: CASSVGQEANYGYTF
V: TRBV19; D: TRBD2; J: TRBJ2-3; size: many; DNA: TGTGCCAGCACCGAGCGGGAGCTTGGAGATACGCAGTATTTT; CDR3: CASTERELGDTQYF
V: TRBV4-1; D: TRBD2; J: TRBJ2-1; size: NA; DNA: TGCGCCAGCAGCCAAGATCGGTCTAGCGGAGCTTACAATGAGCAGTTCTTC; CDR3: CASSQDRSSGAYNEQFF
V: TRBV3-1/TRBV3-2; D: TRBD1; J: TRBJ2-3; size: NA; DNA: TGTGCCAGCAGCCAAGGCCCACTGACAGGGGGCGCAGATACGCAGTATTTT; CDR3: CASSQGPLTGGADTQYF
V: TRBV30; D: TRBD2; J: TRBJ2-5; size: NA; DNA: TGTGCCTGGAGGTTAGCGGGAGACCCCCAAGAGACCCAGTACTTC; CDR3: CAWRLAGDPQETQYF
V: TRBV24-1; D: TRBD1; J: TRBJ2-7; size: few; DNA: TGTGCCACCAGTGACCCCAGACAGGGAAGCAGCTCCTACGAGCAGTACTTC; CDR3: CATSDPRQGSSSYEQYF
V: TRBV11-2; D: NA; J: TRBJ2-7; size: NA; DNA: TGTGCCAGCAGCCCAAGCAGGGTATACGAGCAGTACTTC; CDR3: CASSPSRVYEQYF
V: TRBV6-2/TRBV6-3; D: TRBD1; J: TRBJ2-7; size: NA; DNA: TGTGCCAGCAGCCGGGACAGCTTCTACGAGCAGTACTTC; CDR3: CASSRDSFYEQYF
V: TRBV11-3; D: TRBD1; J: TRBJ1-2; size: NA; DNA: TGTGCCAGCAGCTTAGAGCCTGGCAGGGGGTATGGCTACACCTTC; CDR3: CASSLEPGRGYGYTF